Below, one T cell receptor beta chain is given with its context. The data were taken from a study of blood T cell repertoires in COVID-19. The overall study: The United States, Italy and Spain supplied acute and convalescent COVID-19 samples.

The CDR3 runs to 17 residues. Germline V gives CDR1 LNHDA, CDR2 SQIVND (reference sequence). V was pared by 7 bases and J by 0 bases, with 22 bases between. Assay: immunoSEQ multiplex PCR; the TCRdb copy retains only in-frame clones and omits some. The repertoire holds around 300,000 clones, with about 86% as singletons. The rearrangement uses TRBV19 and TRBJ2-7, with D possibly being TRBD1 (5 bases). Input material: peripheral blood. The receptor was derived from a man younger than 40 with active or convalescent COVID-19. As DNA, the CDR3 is TGTGCCAGTACCTCATTTGTCAGGGAACCTCGCTCCTACGAGCAGTACTTC. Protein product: CASTSFVREPRSYEQYF.